This T cell receptor beta chain was observed in a study of blood T cell repertoires in COVID-19. Study summary: Acute-phase and convalescent COVID-19 samples originated in the United States, Italy and Spain.

This study enrolled people aged about 18 to 100 from roughly 24 US geographic areas. The study assigned cohorts using participant-reported clinical history. Germline V gene data show CDR1 as KGHDR and CDR2 as SFDVKD. This CDR3 is 18 amino acids long. J was trimmed by 2 bases and V by 8 bases; bases with no gene match: 14. The data were produced by immunoSEQ multiplex PCR, yet TCRdb's version contains in-frame clones alone and is incomplete. Of some 200,000 clones in the sample, approximately 80% were seen once. The sample consisted of PBMCs or T cells enriched from blood (not recorded which). This receptor was obtained from a man in his forties who had recovered from COVID-19. V usage is TRBV24-1 and J usage is TRBJ2-7, with 13 bases fitting TRBD2. The CDR3, as DNA: TGTGCCACCACCCCCGGGACTAGCGGGACCAAACCAACCTACGAGCAGTACTTC. Translation: CATTPGTSGTKPTYEQYF.